Presented here are 10 T cell receptor beta chains from one specimen sequenced in a study of T cells in Graves' hyperthyroidism and ophthalmopathy. RNA transcripts yielded amplified TCR beta CDR3 regions. HTBI primers were used for first-round RT-PCR of the TCR CDR3. TCRdb itself ran the multiplex PCR reads through MiXCR, one entry per CDR3 protein. The sample comprises under 350,000 distinct CDR3 sequences, about 18% of which are singletons, and around 58% rests with the top ten. The sequencing sample was made of blood. These receptors were obtained from a woman aged 60 to 75 with Graves' ophthalmopathy.

This chain uses TRBV5-1 with TRBJ2-7, with D possibly TRBD2 on 5 matching bases. Trimming removed 5 bases from V and 6 bases from J, with 15 bases in between. CDR1 and CDR2 (germline): SGHRS, YFSETQ. The CDR3 contains 13 residues. For the CDR3, the DNA is TGCGCCAGCAGACTCGGGGAAAGGAGCGAGCAGTACTTC. This gives the protein CASRLGERSEQYF.

The chain uses TRBV7-2 and TRBJ2-1; maybe TRBD2 (6 bases). This CDR3 has 16 amino acids. Germline V gene data show CDR1 as SGHTA and CDR2 as FQGNSA. V lost 3 bases and J lost 0, with 12 bases in between. DNA for the CDR3: TGTGCCAGCAGCTTGGACGGGAGTAGCTCCTACAATGAGCAGTTCTTC. This gives the protein CASSLDGSSSYNEQFF. Drawing the rest from reference TRBV7-2 and TRBJ2-1, the complete variable domain is GAGVSQSPSNKVTEKGKDVELRCDPISGHTALYWYRQSLGQGLEFLIYFQGNSAPDKSGLPSDRFSAERTGGSVSTLTIQRTQQEDSAVYLCASSLDGSSSYNEQFFGPGTRLTVL.

This clonotype was found a few times. CDR3 DNA sequence: TGTGCCAGCAGTGAATGGGGGTCCAAAAACATTCAGTACTTC. This sequence encodes CASSEWGSKNIQYF. The V and J genes are TRBV6-1 and TRBJ2-4; D may match TRBD1 or TRBD2 (5 bases each). The CDR3 length is 14 residues. Trimming pared 2 bases from V and 2 bases from J, leaving 7 bases between. Germline V lookup: CDR1 MNHNS, CDR2 SASEGT.

V usage is TRBV9 and J usage is TRBJ2-7, with unresolved D. Deletions cut 4 bases from V and 3 bases from J, with 11 bases between. CDR3 length: 13 amino acids. Germline assignment: CDR1 SGDLS and CDR2 YYNGEE. The CDR3 DNA follows: TGTGCCAGCAGCTCAGACCAGTACTACGAGCAGTACTTC. The encoded protein is CASSSDQYYEQYF. Using reference TRBV9 and TRBJ2-7 for the parts outside the CDR3, the full variable domain is DSGVTQTPKHLITATGQRVTLRCSPRSGDLSVYWYQQSLDQGLQFLIQYYNGEERAKGNILERFSAQQFPDLHSELNLSSLELGDSALYFCASSSDQYYEQYFGPGTRLTVT.

This chain links TRBV5-1 with TRBJ2-7; possibly TRBD2 for D (6 bases). V dropped 0 bases and J dropped 6 bases, with 19 bases sitting between them. The length of the CDR3 is 16 residues. The germline V gene encodes CDR1 SGHRS and CDR2 YFSETQ. The CDR3 sequence is CASSLGASGLRGEQYF. The CDR3 DNA sequence: TGCGCCAGCAGCTTGGGGGCGAGCGGGCTGAGGGGCGAGCAGTACTTC.

In its sample, this clonotype was seen many times. This chain joins TRBV12-3 or TRBV12-4 and TRBJ2-1; no clear D. This CDR3 comprises 15 residues. Trimming removed 7 bases from V and 0 bases from J, with 13 bases in between. This chain's CDR3 is CASTPLRSSYNEQFF. CDR3 coding DNA: TGTGCCAGCACCCCACTAAGGAGCTCCTACAATGAGCAGTTCTTC.

This clonotype was counted ten times or more. V gene TRBV7-3 combines with J gene TRBJ1-6, with D perhaps TRBD1 (5 bases). The CDR3 loop spans 15 amino acids. Germline V gene data show CDR1 as SGHTA and CDR2 as FQGTGA. V dropped 3 bases and J dropped 9 bases, with 15 bases sitting between them. The CDR3 sequence is CASSLLGPGRSPLHF. The CDR3 DNA reads as TGTGCCAGCAGCTTGTTGGGCCCAGGGCGTTCACCCCTCCACTTT.

This clonotype was detected many times. V is TRBV5-1 and J is TRBJ1-2; D gene ambiguous. Trimming removed 0 bases from V and 7 bases from J, with 16 bases in between. The germline V gene has CDR1 SGHRS and CDR2 YFSETQ. CDR3 length equals 15 residues. The CDR3 region is CASSLVPGVYAGYTF. The CDR3 nucleotides read TGCGCCAGCAGCTTGGTCCCCGGGGTATACGCTGGCTACACCTTC.

This clonotype came up a few times. A read error is possible here, since a much larger clone lies one base away. In this CDR3 the conserved last residue, phenylalanine or tryptophan, is missing, so a read error is likely. The rearrangement joins TRBV18 to TRBJ1-1, with D possibly being TRBD1 (6 bases). The V gene lost 3 bases and the J gene lost 3 bases, with 11 bases spanning the gap. Looked up from germline, CDR1 is KGHSH and CDR2 is LQKENI. The CDR3 totals 14 residues. CDR3 amino acids: CASSPVTGYTEAFL. CDR3 bases: TGTGCCAGCTCACCCGTTACAGGGTACACTGAAGCTTTCCTT.

This clonotype was detected many times. The rearrangement links TRBV10-3 to TRBJ2-3, with 9 bases fitting TRBD1. The CDR3 covers 13 residues. Germline V gene lookup returns CDR1 ENHRY and CDR2 SYGVKD. V shed 10 bases and J 6 bases; nucleotides not matched to a gene: 8. CDR3 loop: CATWTGAVDTQYF. The CDR3 DNA reads TGTGCCACTTGGACAGGGGCAGTCGATACGCAGTATTTT.